The 24 T cell receptor beta chains in this list originate from one sample, sequenced in a study of cytomegalovirus exposure and HLA in healthy donors. The primer mix had 60 Vbeta and 13 Jbeta primers. Only in-frame clones appear in the TCRdb table, and some are missing; sequencing was by immunoSEQ multiplex PCR. This sample yields approximately 160,000 clones, of which approximately 77% are seen a single time; roughly 1.4% belongs to the top ten. Sequenced input: PBMCs. The receptors were gathered from a man aged 18 to 30 in good health and CMV-seronegative.

This clone was seen a handful of times. The rearrangement uses TRBV7-7 and TRBJ2-5; 14 bases align to TRBD2. The V segment lost 5 bases and the J segment 2 bases; nucleotides outside the gene matches: 16. The CDR3 covers 20 residues. The V gene's germline CDR1 is SSHAT and CDR2 FNYEAQ (reference sequence). CDR3 sequence reads: CASSAGLAGVGRRGQETQYF. The CDR3 DNA reads TGTGCCAGCAGCGCGGGACTAGCGGGAGTAGGACGGAGGGGACAAGAGACCCAGTACTTC.

The chain couples TRBV2 to TRBJ1-2; 7 bases line up with TRBD1. In germline, CDR1 is SNHLY, CDR2 FYNNEI. Trimming took 4 bases from V and 6 from J; bases not matched to a gene: 11. The CDR3 totals 15 residues. The CDR3 is CASSGAGTETHGYTF. CDR3 DNA: TGTGCCAGCAGTGGGGCAGGGACAGAAACCCATGGCTACACCTTC.

V gene TRBV28 combines with J gene TRBJ2-3; the match to TRBD2 covers 7 bases. Germline assignment: CDR1 MDHEN and CDR2 SYDVKM. Trimming took 7 bases from V and 1 from J; bases not matched to a gene: 2. The CDR3 contains 13 residues. CDR3: CASISGGTDTQYF. The CDR3 DNA is TGTGCCAGCATCAGCGGGGGCACAGATACGCAGTATTTT. The full variable domain, in which reference TRBV28 and TRBJ2-3 provide the parts outside the CDR3, is DVKVTQSSRYLVKRTGEKVFLECVQDMDHENMFWYRQDPGLGLRLIYFSYDVKMKEKGDIPEGYSVSREKKERFSLILESASTNQTSMYLCASISGGTDTQYFGPGTRLTVL.

The chain uses TRBV9 and TRBJ2-3; 7 bases fit TRBD1. In germline, CDR1 is SGDLS, CDR2 YYNGEE. The CDR3 length is 14 residues. Trimming took 3 bases from V and 3 from J; bases not matched to a gene: 4. In DNA, the CDR3 is TGTGCCAGCAGCGGGGACAGTCGGACAGATACGCAGTATTTT. Protein sequence: CASSGDSRTDTQYF.

V gene TRBV7-2 combines with J gene TRBJ2-5; D gene unclear. This CDR3 has 15 amino acids. CDR1 is SGHTA and CDR2 is FQGNSA in the germline V gene. Trimming cost V 5 bases and J 1 base, with 14 bases left between them. The CDR3 sequence is CASSTMTEPQETQYF. The CDR3 region has the DNA TGTGCCAGCAGCACAATGACTGAGCCCCAAGAGACCCAGTACTTC.

The DNA for the CDR3 is TGTGCCAGCAGTCTTAGCGGGAGACCATCCTACGAGCAGTACTTC. This gives the protein CASSLSGRPSYEQYF. The chain carries TRBV27 and TRBJ2-7; 9 bases align to TRBD2. From germline, CDR1 is MNHEY and CDR2 SMNVEV (reference sequence). The CDR3 extends over 15 amino acids. V lost 5 bases and J lost 1; bases outside the gene matches: 6.

The chain has TRBV5-4 and TRBJ2-1; TRBD2 agrees at 11 bases. V lost 3 bases to trimming and J lost 9 bases; unmatched junction nucleotides: 8. The germline CDR1 and CDR2 sequences are SGHNT and YYREEE (reference sequence). The CDR3 loop spans 15 amino acids. The CDR3 reads CASSSLAGGDGEQFF. In DNA, the CDR3 is TGTGCCAGCAGCTCATTAGCGGGAGGGGACGGTGAGCAGTTCTTC.

The CDR3 sequence: CASSKGSSGWYEQYF. DNA for the CDR3: TGTGCCAGCAGCAAAGGTTCTAGCGGGTGGTACGAGCAGTACTTC. The chain uses TRBV21-1 and TRBJ2-7; no DNA check was done on the table's D call, TRBD2. TRBV21-1 is a known pseudogene. The CDR3 contains 15 residues.

V is TRBV7-8 and J is TRBJ2-1; tentatively, D is TRBD2 (6 bases). The CDR3 is 13 residues long. Germline V gives CDR1 SGHVS, CDR2 FQNEAQ. Trimming took 1 base from V and 13 from J, leaving 14 bases between them. The CDR3 loop is CASSLVAGRPQFF. Here the CDR3 DNA reads TGTGCCAGCAGCTTAGTTGCGGGAAGGCCCCAGTTCTTC. Variable domain in full (rest from reference TRBV7-8 and TRBJ2-1): GAGVSQSPRYKVAKRGQDVALRCDPISGHVSLFWYQQALGQGPEFLTYFQNEAQLDKSGLPSDRFFAERPEGSVSTLKIQRTQQEDSAVYLCASSLVAGRPQFFGPGTRLTVL.

This clone has only a few counts. The V gene is TRBV7-9, the J gene TRBJ1-2, with 7 bases fitting TRBD1. Looked up from germline, CDR1 is SEHNR and CDR2 is FQNEAQ (reference sequence). V was pared by 3 bases and J by 4 bases, with 2 bases of the junction left unmatched. CDR3 length: 13 residues. CDR3 nucleotide sequence: TGTGCCAGCAGCTTGACAGGGCTCTATGGCTACACCTTC. This encodes CASSLTGLYGYTF. Filled out from reference TRBV7-9 and TRBJ1-2, the complete variable domain reads DTGVSQNPRHKITKRGQNVTFRCDPISEHNRLYWYRQTLGQGPEFLTYFQNEAQLEKSRLLSDRFSAERPKGSFSTLEIQRTEQGDSAMYLCASSLTGLYGYTFGSGTRLTVV.

In nucleotides, the CDR3 is TGTGCCAGTACCGGGACAGGGACCCTTACGCCACGGAACACCATATATTTT. Translating it yields CASTGTGTLTPRNTIYF. The chain employs TRBV19 and TRBJ1-3, with 9 bases aligning to TRBD1. Germline V gives CDR1 LNHDA, CDR2 SQIVND (reference sequence). CDR3 length: 17 residues. V trimming: 7 bases; J trimming: 7 bases; junction bases outside the gene matches: 17.

The chain employs TRBV10-2 and TRBJ1-5, with 10 nucleotides matching TRBD1. The V and J ends lost 3 bases and 2 bases, in that order; junction bases with no gene match: 10. CDR1 WSHSY and CDR2 SAAADI come from the germline V gene. The length of the CDR3 is 18 residues. The DNA of the CDR3 is TGCGCCAGCAGTGATACGGGGACAGGGGTTAAGGGCAATCAGCCCCAGCATTTT. It is translated as CASSDTGTGVKGNQPQHF.

The chain combines TRBV4-3 with TRBJ2-3, with no clear D. Trimming stripped 0 bases from V and 5 bases from J, with 6 bases between. This CDR3 region has 13 residues. Germline V lookup: CDR1 LGHNA, CDR2 YSLEER. CDR3 DNA: TGCGCCAGCAGCCAAGATCGCGGAGATACGCAGTATTTT. Its translation: CASSQDRGDTQYF.

The chain uses TRBV11-2 and TRBJ2-3; D not resolved. The CDR3 runs 13 residues. The germline gives CDR1 SGHAT, CDR2 FQNNGV. V dropped 1 base and J dropped 4 bases, with 6 bases sitting between them. CDR3 bases: TGTGCCAGCAGCTTAGGACGGGCAGATACGCAGTATTTT. This translates into CASSLGRADTQYF.

This chain uses TRBV5-6 with TRBJ1-2; unclear D gene. The germline V gene has CDR1 SGHDT and CDR2 YYEEEE. Trimming took 0 bases from V and 1 from J, leaving 16 bases between them. This CDR3 spans 17 amino acids. CDR3 nucleotide sequence: TGTGCCAGCAGCTTGGGTGGAGGGAGCAGGTTTAACTATGGCTACACCTTC. Translation: CASSLGGGSRFNYGYTF.

V usage is TRBV28 and J usage is TRBJ2-1; TRBD2 aligns across 8 bases. The CDR3 consists of 15 residues. V was clipped by 5 bases and J by 2 bases; unmatched bases: 5. The V gene's germline CDR1 is MDHEN and CDR2 SYDVKM. This CDR3 is CASSKWTSTYNEQFF. The CDR3 region has the DNA TGTGCCAGCAGTAAATGGACTAGCACCTACAATGAGCAGTTCTTC. The whole variable domain, remainder taken from reference TRBV28 and TRBJ2-1, is DVKVTQSSRYLVKRTGEKVFLECVQDMDHENMFWYRQDPGLGLRLIYFSYDVKMKEKGDIPEGYSVSREKKERFSLILESASTNQTSMYLCASSKWTSTYNEQFFGPGTRLTVL.

V usage is TRBV28 and J usage is TRBJ2-7, with 10 bases fitting TRBD2. Germline CDR1 reads MDHEN; CDR2 reads SYDVKM. The CDR3 consists of 16 residues. Germline trimming cut 2 bases from V and 4 bases from J; bases unmatched to any gene: 8. CDR3 amino acids: CASSLGSSGSGYEQYF. The CDR3 nucleotides read TGTGCCAGCAGTTTAGGGTCTAGCGGGAGTGGATACGAGCAGTACTTC.

The chain is built from TRBV5-1 and TRBJ2-7, with a weak D call TRBD2 (5 bases). The CDR3 has 13 amino acids. Germline assignment: CDR1 SGHRS and CDR2 YFSETQ. V shed 3 bases and J shed 6 bases, with 13 bases lying between them. Here the CDR3 reads CASSSTREGEQYF. The CDR3 region has the DNA TGCGCCAGCAGCTCCACCCGGGAAGGCGAGCAGTACTTC.

This chain uses TRBV5-1 with TRBJ2-2; weak D call: TRBD2 (5 bases). Trimming removed 0 bases at V and 6 bases at J, with 9 bases between. Germline V lookup: CDR1 SGHRS, CDR2 YFSETQ. The CDR3 covers 14 residues. Written as DNA, the CDR3 is TGCGCCAGCAGCTTGGAGCGGCTCGCCGGGGAGCTGTTTTTT. It encodes CASSLERLAGELFF.

On this clone itself: Other nucleotide sequences from this sample produce the same CDR3. V is TRBV18 and J is TRBJ2-7; a possible D gene is TRBD2 (6 bases). Between the trimmed V and J ends, which lost 0 bases and 0 bases, there was a span of 9 bases. The CDR3 totals 15 residues. Germline CDR1 KGHSH, CDR2 LQKENI. The CDR3 bases are TGTGCCAGCTCACCACCGGGACTGGACTCCTACGAGCAGTACTTC. Translating gives CASSPPGLDSYEQYF.

This sequence joins TRBV4-1 and TRBJ2-7; 9 positions agree with TRBD1. Per germline, CDR1 MGHRA and CDR2 YSYEKL. V was clipped by 3 bases and J by 3 bases; unmatched bases: 12. The CDR3 loop spans 17 amino acids. Here the CDR3 DNA reads TGCGCCAGCAGCCAGGGGAGTGGGACAGGGTCCTTCTACGAGCAGTACTTC. It translates to CASSQGSGTGSFYEQYF.

The chain combines TRBV5-1 with TRBJ2-1, with D possibly being TRBD1 (5 bases). The V end was cut by 0 bases, the J end by 7 bases, with 11 bases between. The CDR3 runs 14 residues. The germline CDR1 and CDR2 sequences are SGHRS and YFSETQ. CDR3 nucleotide sequence: TGCGCCAGCAGCTTGGTAAGGGGCCCTAATGAGCAGTTCTTC. It codes for CASSLVRGPNEQFF.

Turning to this clone: This specimen includes other DNA sequences encoding the same CDR3. V is TRBV14 and J is TRBJ2-1, with D hard to call. Per the germline V gene, CDR1 is SGHDN and CDR2 is FVKESK. The CDR3 has 14 residues. V shed 9 bases and J shed 8 bases, with 20 bases lying between them. The CDR3 sequence: CASSPLEASYEQFF. DNA for the CDR3: TGTGCCAGTAGTCCGCTTGAGGCGTCATATGAGCAGTTCTTC.

The genes are TRBV4-1 and TRBJ1-5; D perhaps matches TRBD1 (5 bases). With 1 base removed from V and 3 bases from J, the gap between germline ends came to 10 bases. Germline V gene sequence: CDR1 MGHRA, CDR2 YSYEKL. This CDR3 has 15 amino acids. DNA of the CDR3: TGCGCCAGCAGCCAAGGGGGGGTCCCCAATCAGCCCCAGCATTTT. As protein: CASSQGGVPNQPQHF.